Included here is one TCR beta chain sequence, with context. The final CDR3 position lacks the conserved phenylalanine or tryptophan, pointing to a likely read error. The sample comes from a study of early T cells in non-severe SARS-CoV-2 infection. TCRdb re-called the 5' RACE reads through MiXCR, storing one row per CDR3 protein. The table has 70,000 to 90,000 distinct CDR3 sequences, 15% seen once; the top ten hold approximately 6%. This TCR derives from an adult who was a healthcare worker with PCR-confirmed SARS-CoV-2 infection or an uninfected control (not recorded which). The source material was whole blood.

The CDR3 protein is CASSFGTSLYTDTQYL. CDR3 DNA sequence: TGTGCCAGCAGCTTTGGGACTAGCCTTTACACAGATACGCAGTATTTG. This chain joins TRBV11-2 and TRBJ2-3; 9 positions match TRBD2. The V and J ends lost 3 bases and 2 bases, in that order; junction bases with no gene match: 6. The CDR3 consists of 16 residues. CDR1 and CDR2 (germline): SGHAT, FQNNGV.